This T cell receptor beta chain was sequenced in a study of siplizumab effects on memory and regulatory T cells. To note about this clone: What it binds is unknown.

J gave up 4 bases and V 3 bases, and 6 bases lay outside the gene matches. In germline, CDR1 is SNHLY, CDR2 FYNNEI. The CDR3 is made up of 16 amino acids. Profiling relied on immunoSEQ multiplex PCR, and the TCRdb table lists in-frame clones only, not all of them. The table includes approximately 60,000 clones, 79% detected once. Study-level results: The average Treg-derived proportion among mappable alloreactive CD4+ clones was 55% to 75% with siplizumab versus roughly 30% in controls.

This TCR was recovered from a human donor in good health. V is TRBV2 and J is TRBJ2-1; 10 bases line up with TRBD1. What was sequenced was memory CD4+ T cells sorted from blood. The CDR3 DNA reads as TGTGCCAGCAGTGACCTGGGACAGGGGATATACAATGAGCAGTTCTTC. Translated, it gives CASSDLGQGIYNEQFF.